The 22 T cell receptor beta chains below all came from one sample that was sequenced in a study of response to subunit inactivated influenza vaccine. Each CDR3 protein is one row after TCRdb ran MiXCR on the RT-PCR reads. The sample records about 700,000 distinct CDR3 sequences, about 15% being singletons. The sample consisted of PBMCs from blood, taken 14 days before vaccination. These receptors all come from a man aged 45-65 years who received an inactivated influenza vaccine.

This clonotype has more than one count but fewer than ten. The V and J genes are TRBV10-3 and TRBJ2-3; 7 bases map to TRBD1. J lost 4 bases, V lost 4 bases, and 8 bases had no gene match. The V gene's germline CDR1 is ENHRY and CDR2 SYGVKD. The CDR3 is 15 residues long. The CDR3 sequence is CAISGGQRSADTQYF. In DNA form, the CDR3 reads TGTGCCATCAGTGGGGGACAGCGGTCGGCAGATACGCAGTATTTT.

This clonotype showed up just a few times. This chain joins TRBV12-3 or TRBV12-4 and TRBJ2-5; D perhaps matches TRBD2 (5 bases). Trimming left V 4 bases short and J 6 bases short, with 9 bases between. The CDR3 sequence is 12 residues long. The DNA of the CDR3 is TGTGCCAGCAGTTCTGACGGGAAGACCCAGTACTTC. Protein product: CASSSDGKTQYF.

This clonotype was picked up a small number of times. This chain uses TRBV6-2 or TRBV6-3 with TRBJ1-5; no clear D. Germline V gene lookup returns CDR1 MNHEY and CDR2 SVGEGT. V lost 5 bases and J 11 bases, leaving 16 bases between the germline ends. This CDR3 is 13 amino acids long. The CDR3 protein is CASSPSGGVAQHF. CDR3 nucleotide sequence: TGTGCCAGCAGTCCCTCCGGCGGTGTGGCCCAGCATTTT.

Here the CDR3 DNA reads TGTGCCAGCAGCTTTTACGGGAGGGCAGATGAGCAGTTCTTC. Translation: CASSFYGRADEQFF. V gene TRBV7-9 combines with J gene TRBJ2-1; 8 bases are shared with TRBD2. The CDR3 sequence is 14 residues long. Trimming at V came to 3 bases and at J to 8 bases, leaving 6 bases not matched to a gene. Germline-derived CDR1 and CDR2 are SEHNR and FQNEAQ (reference sequence).

CDR3 bases: TGTGCCAGCAGCACTCACCGAAACTCTGGAAACACCATATATTTT. Encoded protein: CASSTHRNSGNTIYF. The V and J genes are TRBV9 and TRBJ1-3; D call uncertain. CDR1 is SGDLS and CDR2 is YYNGEE in the germline V gene. The CDR3 runs 15 residues. The V and J ends lost 4 bases and 0 bases respectively, with 11 bases between them.

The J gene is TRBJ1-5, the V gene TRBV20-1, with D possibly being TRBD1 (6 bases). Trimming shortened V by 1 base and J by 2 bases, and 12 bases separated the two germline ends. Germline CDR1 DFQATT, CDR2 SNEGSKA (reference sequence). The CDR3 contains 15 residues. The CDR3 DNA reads TGCAGTGCTAGAGGGTCAGGGGACTGCAATCAGCCCCAGCATTTT. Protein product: CSARGSGDCNQPQHF.

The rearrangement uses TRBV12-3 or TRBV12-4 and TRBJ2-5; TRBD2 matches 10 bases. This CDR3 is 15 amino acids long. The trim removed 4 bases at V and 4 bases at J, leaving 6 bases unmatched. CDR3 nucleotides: TGTGCCAGCAGTTGGGCTAGCGGGGGATCAGAGACCCAGTACTTC. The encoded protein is CASSWASGGSETQYF.

CDR3 in amino acids: CASSTGTSGRDTQYF. The CDR3 DNA is TGCGCCAGCAGTACCGGGACTAGCGGGAGAGATACGCAGTATTTT. The chain links TRBV5-1 to TRBJ2-3; TRBD2 matches 14 bases. There are 15 residues in the CDR3. Germline-derived CDR1 and CDR2 are SGHRS and YFSETQ. V trimming: 5 bases; J trimming: 5 bases; junction bases outside the gene matches: 4.

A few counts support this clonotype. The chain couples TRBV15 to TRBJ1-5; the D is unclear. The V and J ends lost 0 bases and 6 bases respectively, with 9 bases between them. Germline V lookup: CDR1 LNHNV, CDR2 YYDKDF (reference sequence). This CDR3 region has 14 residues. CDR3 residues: CATSRDGVRQPQHF. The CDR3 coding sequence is TGTGCCACCAGCAGAGATGGGGTCCGTCAGCCCCAGCATTTT.

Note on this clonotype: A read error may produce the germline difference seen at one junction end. CDR3 nucleotide sequence: TGCTGTGCTAGAGATTCAAGGCGATCGAACACCGGGGAGCTGTTTTTT. This sequence encodes CCARDSRRSNTGELFF. V is TRBV20-1 and J is TRBJ2-2; D gene ambiguous. Germline V lookup: CDR1 DFQATT, CDR2 SNEGSKA (reference sequence). This CDR3 is built from 16 residues.

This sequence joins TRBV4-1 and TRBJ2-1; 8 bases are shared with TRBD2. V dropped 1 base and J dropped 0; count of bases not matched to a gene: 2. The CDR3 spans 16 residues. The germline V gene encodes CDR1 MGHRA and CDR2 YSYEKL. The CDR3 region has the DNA TGCGCCAGCAGCCAAGGCGGGGGGATCTCCTACAATGAGCAGTTCTTC. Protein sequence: CASSQGGGISYNEQFF.

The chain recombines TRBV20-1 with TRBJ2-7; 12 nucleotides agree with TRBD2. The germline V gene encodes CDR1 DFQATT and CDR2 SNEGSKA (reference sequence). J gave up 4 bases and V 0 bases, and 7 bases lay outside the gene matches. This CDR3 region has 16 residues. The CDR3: CSARDLLAGGPYEQYF. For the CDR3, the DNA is TGCAGTGCTAGAGACCTCCTAGCGGGAGGGCCATACGAGCAGTACTTC.

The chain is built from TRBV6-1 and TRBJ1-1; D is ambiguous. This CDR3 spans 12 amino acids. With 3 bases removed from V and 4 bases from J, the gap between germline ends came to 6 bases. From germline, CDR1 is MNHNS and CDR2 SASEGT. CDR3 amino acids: CASSDLSTEAFF. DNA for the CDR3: TGTGCCAGCAGTGACCTGAGCACTGAAGCTTTCTTT.

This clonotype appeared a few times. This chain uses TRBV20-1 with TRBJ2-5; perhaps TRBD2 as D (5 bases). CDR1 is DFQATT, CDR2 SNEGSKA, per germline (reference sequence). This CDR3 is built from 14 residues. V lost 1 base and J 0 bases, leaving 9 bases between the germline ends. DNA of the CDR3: TGCAGTGCTAGAGGGGCGGGTTACCAAGAGACCCAGTACTTC. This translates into CSARGAGYQETQYF.

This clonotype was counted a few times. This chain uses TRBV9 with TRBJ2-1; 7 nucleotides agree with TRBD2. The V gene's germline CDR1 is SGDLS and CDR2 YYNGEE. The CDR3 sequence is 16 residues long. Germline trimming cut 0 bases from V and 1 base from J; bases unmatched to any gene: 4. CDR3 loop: CASSVGTSVSYNEQFF. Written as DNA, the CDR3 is TGTGCCAGCAGCGTAGGTACTAGCGTTTCCTACAATGAGCAGTTCTTC.

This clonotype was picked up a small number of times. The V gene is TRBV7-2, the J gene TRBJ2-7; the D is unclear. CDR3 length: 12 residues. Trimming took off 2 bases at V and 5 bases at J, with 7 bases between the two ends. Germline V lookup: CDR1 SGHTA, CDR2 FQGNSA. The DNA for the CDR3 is TGTGCCAGCAGCTTATCTAAGGACGAGCAGTACTTC. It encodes CASSLSKDEQYF. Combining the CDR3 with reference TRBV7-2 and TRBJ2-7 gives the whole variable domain GAGVSQSPSNKVTEKGKDVELRCDPISGHTALYWYRQSLGQGLEFLIYFQGNSAPDKSGLPSDRFSAERTGGSVSTLTIQRTQQEDSAVYLCASSLSKDEQYFGPGTRLTVT.

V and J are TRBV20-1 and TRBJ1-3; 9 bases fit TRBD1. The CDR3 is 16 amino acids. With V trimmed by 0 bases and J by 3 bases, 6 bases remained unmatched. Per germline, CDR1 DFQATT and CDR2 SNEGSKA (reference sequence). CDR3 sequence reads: CSARDPTGGGGNTIYF. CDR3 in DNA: TGCAGTGCTAGAGACCCGACAGGGGGTGGTGGAAACACCATATATTTT.

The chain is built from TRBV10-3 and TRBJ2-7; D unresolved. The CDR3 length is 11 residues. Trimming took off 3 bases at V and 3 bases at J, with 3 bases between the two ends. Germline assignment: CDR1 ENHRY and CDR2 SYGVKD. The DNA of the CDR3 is TGTGCCATCAGTGATCTCTACGAGCAGTACTTC. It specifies CAISDLYEQYF.

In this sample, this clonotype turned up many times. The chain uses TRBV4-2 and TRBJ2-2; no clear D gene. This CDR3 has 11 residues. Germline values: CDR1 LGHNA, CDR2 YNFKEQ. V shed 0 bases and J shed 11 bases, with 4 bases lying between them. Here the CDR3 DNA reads TGTGCCAGCAGCCAAGAGCGAGAGCTGTTTTTT. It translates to CASSQERELFF.

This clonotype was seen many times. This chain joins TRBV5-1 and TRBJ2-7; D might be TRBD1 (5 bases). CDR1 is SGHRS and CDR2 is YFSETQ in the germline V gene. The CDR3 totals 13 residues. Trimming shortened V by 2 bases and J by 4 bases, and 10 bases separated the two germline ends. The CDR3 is CASSFHWTYEQYF. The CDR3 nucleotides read TGCGCCAGCAGCTTCCACTGGACATACGAGCAGTACTTC. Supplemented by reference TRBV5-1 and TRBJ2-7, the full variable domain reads KAGVTQTPRYLIKTRGQQVTLSCSPISGHRSVSWYQQTPGQGLQFLFEYFSETQRNKGNFPGRFSGRQFSNSRSEMNVSTLELGDSALYLCASSFHWTYEQYFGPGTRLTVT.

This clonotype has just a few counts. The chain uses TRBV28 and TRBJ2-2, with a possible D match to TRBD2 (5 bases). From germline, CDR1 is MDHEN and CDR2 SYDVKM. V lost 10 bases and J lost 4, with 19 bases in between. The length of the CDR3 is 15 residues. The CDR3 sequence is CATSLEGLGTGELFF. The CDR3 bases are TGTGCCACCTCACTTGAGGGATTAGGCACCGGGGAGCTGTTTTTT.

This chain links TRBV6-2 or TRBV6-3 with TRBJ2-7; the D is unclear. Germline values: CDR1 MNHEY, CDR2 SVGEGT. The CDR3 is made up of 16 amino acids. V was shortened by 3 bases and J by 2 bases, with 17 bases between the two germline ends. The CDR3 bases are TGTGCCAGCAGTTATCCGAGGAAATCCGGAACCTACGAGCAGTACTTC. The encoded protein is CASSYPRKSGTYEQYF.